What follows are 26 T cell receptor beta chains derived from one specimen sequenced in a study of OX40 agonist ivuxolimab in advanced cancers. Using immunoSEQ multiplex PCR, the repertoire was profiled, and TCRdb retains in-frame clones only, with some absent. The sample yields almost 70,000 clones, roughly 90% seen once. The specimen comprised CD4+ or CD8+ T cells sorted from blood, sampled in a trial of the OX40 agonist ivuxolimab. Source of these receptors: an adult with an advanced solid tumor such as melanoma, head and neck, liver or kidney cancer.

This chain links TRBV5-6 with TRBJ2-3; D is possibly TRBD1 or TRBD2 (6 bases each). The CDR3 extends over 14 amino acids. Germline assignment: CDR1 SGHDT and CDR2 YYEEEE. The ends were cut back, 0 bases at V and 4 bases at J, with 9 bases in the middle. Here the CDR3 DNA reads TGTGCCAGCAGCTTGGGGGGGGCCCCAGATACGCAGTATTTT. The encoded protein is CASSLGGAPDTQYF.

The chain joins TRBV19 to TRBJ1-6, with no clear D. CDR3 length: 14 residues. CDR1 is LNHDA, CDR2 SQIVND, per germline (reference sequence). V was pared by 3 bases and J by 8 bases, with 11 bases between. CDR3 DNA: TGTGCCAGTAGTATGCAGAGCGGGGATTCACCCCTCCACTTT. The encoded protein is CASSMQSGDSPLHF.

This chain connects TRBV5-1 to TRBJ1-4, with 7 positions matching TRBD1. Germline-derived CDR1 and CDR2 are SGHRS and YFSETQ. V was pared by 4 bases and J by 8 bases, with 8 bases of the junction left unmatched. The CDR3 length is 14 residues. CDR3 loop: CASSQTGDQEKLFF. The CDR3 DNA follows: TGCGCCAGCAGCCAAACAGGGGATCAGGAAAAACTGTTTTTT.

The chain is built from TRBV11-1 and TRBJ2-3, with TRBD1 identical over 8 bases. V was pared by 4 bases and J by 2 bases, with 8 bases of the junction left unmatched. This CDR3 region has 16 residues. Germline V CDR1 and CDR2: SGHAT, FQDESV (reference sequence). CDR3 region: CASSSGRTGFTDTQYF. The CDR3 DNA sequence: TGTGCCAGCAGCTCTGGCCGGACAGGGTTCACAGATACGCAGTATTTT.

The chain uses TRBV19 and TRBJ1-6; no firm D call. Looked up from germline, CDR1 is LNHDA and CDR2 is SQIVND (reference sequence). The CDR3 sequence is 13 residues long. Trimming left V 5 bases short and J 6 bases short, with 8 bases between. The CDR3 nucleotides read TGTGCCAGTAGTCTGGATGGTAATTCACCCCTCCACTTT. Its protein is CASSLDGNSPLHF.

The chain employs TRBV19 and TRBJ1-1, with TRBD1 matching over 8 bases. CDR1 is LNHDA, CDR2 SQIVND, per germline (reference sequence). The length of the CDR3 is 15 residues. The junction had 17 bases not matched to a gene; V was cut back by 6 bases and J by 11 bases. In DNA form, the CDR3 reads TGTGCCAGTAGCCCGATAGACAGGGGCTCTCGAGGGGCTTTCTTT. It specifies CASSPIDRGSRGAFF.

The V call is TRBV18, the J call TRBJ1-5; 10 bases agree with TRBD1. The junction had 6 bases not matched to a gene; V was cut back by 2 bases and J by 5 bases. The CDR3 runs 16 residues. Per the germline V gene, CDR1 is KGHSH and CDR2 is LQKENI. The CDR3 reads CASSPSSGTGDQPQHF. CDR3 coding DNA: TGTGCCAGCTCACCATCCTCCGGGACAGGGGATCAGCCCCAGCATTTT.

The chain is built from TRBV7-6 and TRBJ1-2; 11 positions agree with TRBD1. The CDR3 is 13 residues long. CDR1 is SGHVS, CDR2 FNYEAQ, per germline. The V segment lost 5 bases and the J segment 7 bases; nucleotides outside the gene matches: 3. DNA for the CDR3: TGTGCCAGCAGCCCGGGACAGGGGGGTGGCTACACCTTC. Protein product: CASSPGQGGGYTF.

The genes are TRBV10-3 and TRBJ1-4; TRBD1 matches 9 bases. The CDR3 loop spans 13 amino acids. Germline V gene data show CDR1 as ENHRY and CDR2 as SYGVKD. V dropped 11 bases and J dropped 6; count of bases not matched to a gene: 7. This CDR3 is CAATGGADEKLFF. Here the CDR3 DNA reads TGTGCCGCAACAGGGGGCGCGGATGAAAAACTGTTTTTT.

As for this clone: The sample holds other DNA sequences that translate to the same CDR3. The V and J genes are TRBV7-9 and TRBJ1-2; D might be TRBD1 (5 bases). Germline CDR1 SEHNR, CDR2 FQNEAQ (reference sequence). V lost 5 bases and J lost 3, with 10 bases in between. The CDR3 loop spans 13 amino acids. CDR3 loop: CASSPEGHYGYTF. Written as DNA, the CDR3 is TGTGCCAGCAGCCCTGAGGGACACTATGGCTACACCTTC.

The chain uses TRBV5-1 and TRBJ2-3; D is undetermined. The CDR3 loop spans 16 amino acids. Germline V CDR1 and CDR2: SGHRS, YFSETQ. Between the trimmed V and J ends, which lost 4 bases and 2 bases, there was a span of 17 bases. The chain's CDR3 is CASSLVQFTSTDTQYF. The CDR3 DNA follows: TGCGCCAGCAGCCTCGTACAGTTCACATCCACAGATACGCAGTATTTT.

CDR3 protein: CASSNLENIQYF. CDR3 nucleotide sequence: TGTGCCAGCAGCAACCTAGAAAACATTCAGTACTTC. The chain combines TRBV4-2 with TRBJ2-4; D is unclear. This CDR3 has 12 residues. CDR1 LGHNA and CDR2 YNFKEQ come from the germline V gene. Deletions cut 5 bases from V and 5 bases from J, with 7 bases between.

The rearrangement uses TRBV27 and TRBJ1-1; 7 bases line up with TRBD1. This CDR3 is built from 15 residues. Trimming cost V 7 bases and J 8 bases; bases outside gene matches: 16. Germline V gene lookup returns CDR1 MNHEY and CDR2 SMNVEV (reference sequence). The CDR3 bases are TGTGCCAGCATTGACAGGCGGGACAGAGGGACGGAAGCTTTCTTT. It translates to CASIDRRDRGTEAFF.

J is TRBJ1-6 and V is TRBV7-9; tentatively, D is TRBD1 (5 bases). Germline V lookup: CDR1 SEHNR, CDR2 FQNEAQ (reference sequence). V was cut by 5 bases and J by 7 bases, with 12 bases left in between. The CDR3 contains 14 residues. Here the CDR3 DNA reads TGTGCCAGCAGCCTGGACAACACCAATTCACCCCTCCACTTT. Protein: CASSLDNTNSPLHF.

The chain links TRBV19 to TRBJ2-4; no reliable D call. This CDR3 is 18 amino acids long. Trimming removed 3 bases from V and 0 bases from J, with 18 bases in between. Germline CDR1 is LNHDA and CDR2 is SQIVND (reference sequence). As DNA, the CDR3 is TGTGCCAGTAGTATCGGATCGCAATCGCAGTTAGCCAAAAACATTCAGTACTTC. Its protein is CASSIGSQSQLAKNIQYF. The full variable domain, its missing parts supplied by reference TRBV19 and TRBJ2-4, is DGGITQSPKYLFRKEGQNVTLSCEQNLNHDAMYWYRQDPGQGLRLIYYSQIVNDFQKGDIAEGYSVSREKKESFPLTVTSAQKNPTAFYLCASSIGSQSQLAKNIQYFGAGTRLSVL.

This chain links TRBV7-9 with TRBJ1-5; possible D gene TRBD1, 5 bases. Germline V gene lookup returns CDR1 SEHNR and CDR2 FQNEAQ (reference sequence). With 3 bases removed from V and 5 bases from J, the gap between germline ends came to 17 bases. The CDR3 covers 16 residues. Here the CDR3 DNA reads TGTGCCAGCAGCTTGGGGACCCAGGGTAACTATCAGCCCCAGCATTTT. Amino acids: CASSLGTQGNYQPQHF.

This clone occurred once. This chain links TRBV2 with TRBJ1-4; 7 bases are a match to TRBD1. Germline loops: CDR1 SNHLY, CDR2 FYNNEI. Unmatched junction bases numbered 6, after V lost 1 base and J lost 4 bases. The CDR3 covers 16 residues. The CDR3 is CASSEVWAGGNEKLFF. The CDR3 DNA reads as TGTGCCAGCAGTGAAGTGTGGGCAGGGGGTAATGAAAAACTGTTTTTT.

This clone ranks as medium-sized. The chain carries TRBV7-2 and TRBJ2-7; unclear D gene. V lost 2 bases and J lost 7, with 6 bases in between. Germline CDR1 reads SGHTA; CDR2 reads FQGNSA. CDR3 size: 11 residues. Here the CDR3 DNA reads TGTGCCAGCAGCTTAAGCAGGGAGCAGTACTTC. Encoded protein: CASSLSREQYF.

The chain links TRBV7-3 to TRBJ2-1; perhaps TRBD2 as D (5 bases). The CDR3 runs to 16 residues. V was clipped by 5 bases and J by 0 bases, with 14 bases between them. Germline V gene lookup returns CDR1 SGHTA and CDR2 FQGTGA. The CDR3 loop is CASSPRRRSSYNEQFF. The DNA for the CDR3 is TGTGCCAGCAGCCCCCGCCGGAGGAGCTCCTACAATGAGCAGTTCTTC.

The chain recombines TRBV27 with TRBJ2-5; TRBD2 agrees at 7 bases. Germline CDR1 and CDR2: MNHEY and SMNVEV (reference sequence). This CDR3 is built from 15 residues. V gave up 6 bases and J gave up 3 bases; unmatched junction bases: 10. The CDR3 reads CASSLGTTYKETQYF. CDR3 nucleotides: TGTGCCAGCAGCCTGGGGACTACTTACAAAGAGACCCAGTACTTC.

The rearrangement uses TRBV7-8 and TRBJ1-5; D gene ambiguous. The CDR3 length is 13 residues. V lost 5 bases to trimming and J lost 9 bases, with 14 bases between them. Germline CDR1 reads SGHVS; CDR2 reads FQNEAQ. CDR3 region: CASSPLPGMPQHF. CDR3 nucleotide sequence: TGTGCCAGCAGCCCTTTACCGGGCATGCCCCAGCATTTT.

The sample holds a few counts of this clone. V is TRBV19 and J is TRBJ2-4; a possible D gene is TRBD2 (6 bases). CDR3 length equals 15 residues. The V end lost 3 bases, the J end lost 10 bases, and 19 bases lay between the germline ends. Looked up from germline, CDR1 is LNHDA and CDR2 is SQIVND (reference sequence). Here the CDR3 DNA reads TGTGCCAGTAGTATGAATGCGGGGCCTACGGATATTCAGTACTTC. This translates into CASSMNAGPTDIQYF.

The V call is TRBV11-2, the J call TRBJ2-7; the D gene is possibly TRBD1 (6 bases). This CDR3 is 15 amino acids long. With 5 bases removed from V and 0 bases from J, the gap between germline ends came to 14 bases. The germline gives CDR1 SGHAT, CDR2 FQNNGV. The DNA of the CDR3 is TGTGCCAGCAGCCCCCGAAGACAGGACTCCTACGAGCAGTACTTC. Translated: CASSPRRQDSYEQYF.

The chain combines TRBV5-1 with TRBJ2-6; TRBD1 aligns across 7 bases. J was trimmed by 2 bases and V by 0 bases; bases with no gene match: 2. The germline V gene encodes CDR1 SGHRS and CDR2 YFSETQ. This CDR3 spans 16 amino acids. The CDR3: CASSLGTGPGANVLTF. The CDR3 bases are TGCGCCAGCAGCTTGGGGACAGGCCCTGGGGCCAACGTCCTGACTTTC.

The chain has TRBV5-5 and TRBJ1-1; unclear D gene. CDR3 size: 14 residues. V gave up 0 bases and J gave up 1 base, with 7 bases separating them. Germline CDR1 SGHKS, CDR2 YYEKEE (reference sequence). CDR3 residues: CASSLGQRNTEAFF. The DNA of the CDR3 is TGTGCCAGCAGCTTGGGGCAGCGGAACACTGAAGCTTTCTTT. Together with reference TRBV5-5 and TRBJ1-1, the CDR3 gives the full variable domain: DAGVTQSPTHLIKTRGQQVTLRCSPISGHKSVSWYQQVLGQGPQFIFQYYEKEERGRGNFPDRFSARQFPNYSSELNVNALLLGDSALYLCASSLGQRNTEAFFGQGTRLTVV.

CDR3 sequence: CASSEGQGVFYGYTF. Here the CDR3 DNA reads TGTGCCAGCAGTGAAGGGCAAGGAGTGTTCTATGGCTACACCTTC. The J gene is TRBJ1-2, the V gene TRBV6-1; no reliable D call. The V end was cut by 1 base, the J end by 4 bases, with 13 bases between. The CDR3 is made up of 15 amino acids. The germline V gene has CDR1 MNHNS and CDR2 SASEGT.